Shown below are 26 T cell receptor beta chains from a single sample sequenced in a study of T cell responses to AZD1222 COVID-19 vaccine. The assay was immunoSEQ multiplex PCR, and TCRdb's table has in-frame clones only and misses some. The sample comprises roughly 120,000 clones, about 90% of which are singletons, and around 7.5% rests with the top ten. This specimen was peripheral blood, taken on day 0 of AZD1222 vaccination. The source of these receptors is an adult in good health.

This clone came up a few times. V is TRBV5-1 and J is TRBJ1-1, with TRBD1 matching 7 bases. Germline CDR1 reads SGHRS; CDR2 reads YFSETQ. V was pared by 3 bases and J by 0 bases, with 8 bases of the junction left unmatched. The length of the CDR3 is 16 residues. The CDR3 DNA is TGCGCCAGCAGCTGGGAGGGGGCGTGGATGAACACTGAAGCTTTCTTT. This gives the protein CASSWEGAWMNTEAFF.

The V gene is TRBV19, the J gene TRBJ1-5; TRBD1 agrees at 7 bases. The CDR3 has 18 amino acids. V lost 3 bases to trimming and J lost 0 bases; unmatched junction nucleotides: 11. Germline CDR1 LNHDA, CDR2 SQIVND (reference sequence). This CDR3 reads CASSIGQGGVYSNQPQHF. CDR3 nucleotides: TGTGCCAGTAGTATTGGGCAGGGGGGCGTCTATAGCAATCAGCCCCAGCATTTT.

The J gene is TRBJ1-1, the V gene TRBV5-4, with unresolved D. Germline lookup yields CDR1 SGHNT and CDR2 YYREEE (reference sequence). V dropped 4 bases and J dropped 2 bases, with 9 bases sitting between them. CDR3 size: 13 residues. The DNA of the CDR3 is TGTGCCAGCAGCGCGGGGAGAAACACTGAAGCTTTCTTT. Translation: CASSAGRNTEAFF. The full variable domain, with the rest looked up from reference TRBV5-4 and TRBJ1-1, is ETGVTQSPTHLIKTRGQQVTLRCSSQSGHNTVSWYQQALGQGPQFIFQYYREEENGRGNFPPRFSGLQFPNYSSELNVNALELDDSALYLCASSAGRNTEAFFGQGTRLTVV.

J is TRBJ2-5 and V is TRBV7-3; the D is unclear. The CDR3 loop spans 14 amino acids. Trimming removed 3 bases from V and 3 bases from J, with 11 bases in between. In germline, CDR1 is SGHTA, CDR2 FQGTGA. The CDR3: CASSLSGSKETQYF. The CDR3 DNA sequence: TGTGCCAGCAGCTTGTCTGGGTCCAAAGAGACCCAGTACTTC.

The rearrangement joins TRBV7-7 to TRBJ1-5, with D hard to call. Germline V lookup: CDR1 SSHAT, CDR2 FNYEAQ (reference sequence). Trimming took off 3 bases at V and 4 bases at J, with 10 bases between the two ends. The CDR3 covers 14 residues. This CDR3 reads CASSLGARNQPQHF. The CDR3 nucleotides read TGTGCCAGCAGCTTGGGAGCCCGTAATCAGCCCCAGCATTTT.

The genes are TRBV6-5 and TRBJ1-1; tentatively, D is TRBD1 (5 bases). The V end was cut by 7 bases, the J end by 9 bases, with 24 bases between. There are 15 residues in the CDR3. Looked up from germline, CDR1 is MNHEY and CDR2 is SVGAGI. CDR3 bases: TGTGCCAGCAATTTCCCTTCGGAAGAGGGGAGAAAAGCTTTCTTT. Its translation is CASNFPSEEGRKAFF.

V is TRBV2 and J is TRBJ2-7; D call uncertain. CDR3 size: 14 residues. The germline V gene has CDR1 SNHLY and CDR2 FYNNEI. Trimming pared 3 bases from V and 6 bases from J, leaving 15 bases between. The CDR3 region has the DNA TGTGCCAGCAGTGATGGATATCTGCGCTCCGAGCAGTACTTC. Amino acids: CASSDGYLRSEQYF.

The chain couples TRBV15 to TRBJ1-2; tentatively, D is TRBD1 (5 bases). This CDR3 comprises 15 residues. With 1 base removed from V and 4 bases from J, the gap between germline ends came to 13 bases. CDR1 and CDR2 (germline): LNHNV, YYDKDF (reference sequence). The CDR3 loop is CATSRGGDLGYGYTF. DNA for the CDR3: TGTGCCACCAGCAGAGGAGGGGATCTAGGCTATGGCTACACCTTC. Full variable domain (outside the CDR3, taken from reference TRBV15 and TRBJ1-2): DAMVIQNPRYQVTQFGKPVTLSCSQTLNHNVMYWYQQKSSQAPKLLFHYYDKDFNNEADTPDNFQSRRPNTSFCFLDIRSPGLGDTAMYLCATSRGGDLGYGYTFGSGTRLTVV.

The CDR3 bases are TGCGCCAGCAGCCCTGGGGTGCCACCGAACAATGAGCAGTTCTTC. This gives the protein CASSPGVPPNNEQFF. The rearrangement links TRBV5-1 to TRBJ2-1; D ambiguous. The V gene lost 4 bases and the J gene lost 5 bases, with 16 bases spanning the gap. This CDR3 is built from 15 residues. In germline, CDR1 is SGHRS, CDR2 YFSETQ. Full variable domain (outside the CDR3, taken from reference TRBV5-1 and TRBJ2-1): KAGVTQTPRYLIKTRGQQVTLSCSPISGHRSVSWYQQTPGQGLQFLFEYFSETQRNKGNFPGRFSGRQFSNSRSEMNVSTLELGDSALYLCASSPGVPPNNEQFFGPGTRLTVL.

The chain uses TRBV28 and TRBJ2-1; 7 nucleotides align to TRBD1. V trimming: 8 bases; J trimming: 10 bases; junction bases outside the gene matches: 14. The CDR3 sequence is 14 residues long. Germline V CDR1 and CDR2: MDHEN, SYDVKM. CDR3 sequence: CASSTSETGQEQFF. As DNA, the CDR3 is TGTGCCAGCTCTACTTCTGAGACAGGGCAGGAGCAGTTCTTC.

The chain has TRBV28 and TRBJ1-1; maybe TRBD1 (5 bases). The CDR3 is made up of 12 amino acids. Germline CDR1 and CDR2: MDHEN and SYDVKM. The ends were cut back, 6 bases at V and 5 bases at J, with 10 bases in the middle. CDR3 amino acids: CASRSGGTEAFF. The CDR3 bases are TGTGCCAGCAGGTCGGGGGGAACTGAAGCTTTCTTT. Full variable domain (rest looked up from reference TRBV28 and TRBJ1-1): DVKVTQSSRYLVKRTGEKVFLECVQDMDHENMFWYRQDPGLGLRLIYFSYDVKMKEKGDIPEGYSVSREKKERFSLILESASTNQTSMYLCASRSGGTEAFFGQGTRLTVV.

The chain carries TRBV9 and TRBJ1-1, with D possibly matching TRBD1 (5 bases). This CDR3 region has 13 residues. V lost 7 bases and J lost 1, with 11 bases in between. Germline assignment: CDR1 SGDLS and CDR2 YYNGEE. In DNA, the CDR3 is TGTGCCAGCCGGGGGACGGAGAACACTGAAGCTTTCTTT. This codes for CASRGTENTEAFF.

The genes are TRBV21-1 and TRBJ1-3; the DNA was not used to check the table's D call, TRBD1. TRBV21-1 is designated a pseudogene. The CDR3 length is 21 residues. CDR3 protein: CASSVTPPRDRGNISGNTIYF. DNA of the CDR3: TGTGCCAGCTCAGTGACCCCCCCCCGGGACAGGGGGAACATTTCTGGAAACACCATATATTTT.

The gene calls are TRBV19 and TRBJ2-2; D call uncertain. The CDR3 spans 14 residues. Germline values: CDR1 LNHDA, CDR2 SQIVND (reference sequence). Deletions cut 5 bases from V and 6 bases from J, with 13 bases between. The CDR3 sequence is CASSGLGDPGELFF. In DNA, the CDR3 is TGTGCCAGTAGTGGGCTTGGAGATCCCGGGGAGCTGTTTTTT.

This clone has just one count. The chain links TRBV3-1 (or the pseudogene TRBV3-2) to TRBJ1-3; D is unresolved. The CDR3 has 12 residues. Germline V gene data show CDR1 as LGHDT and CDR2 as YNNKEL (reference sequence). V was shortened by 1 base and J by 6 bases, with 4 bases between the two germline ends. DNA for the CDR3: TGTGCCAGCAGCCAAGCCCTAAACACCATATATTTT. Amino acid sequence: CASSQALNTIYF.

The chain recombines TRBV29-1 with TRBJ1-1; 7 bases map to TRBD1. This CDR3 comprises 11 residues. Germline V lookup: CDR1 SQVTM, CDR2 ANQGSEA. Trimming took 5 bases from V and 7 from J; bases not matched to a gene: 4. CDR3 coding DNA: TGCAGCGTTCTTACAGGGGTTGAAGCTTTCTTT. It translates to CSVLTGVEAFF.

V gene TRBV28 combines with J gene TRBJ1-6; the match to TRBD1 covers 12 bases. The CDR3 contains 15 residues. Germline V CDR1 and CDR2: MDHEN, SYDVKM. J lost 8 bases, V lost 6 bases, and 5 bases had no gene match. The CDR3 sequence is CASSRGQGADSPLHF. CDR3 nucleotide sequence: TGTGCCAGCAGCCGGGGACAGGGGGCTGATTCACCCCTCCACTTT.

The rearrangement joins TRBV18 to TRBJ1-2; D unresolved. The germline gives CDR1 KGHSH, CDR2 LQKENI. The CDR3 is 13 residues long. Trimming took 2 bases from V and 8 from J, leaving 12 bases between them. The CDR3 sequence: CASSPEGLEGYTF. The CDR3 DNA reads TGTGCCAGCTCACCAGAGGGCTTGGAGGGCTACACCTTC.

This chain uses TRBV7-2 with TRBJ2-3; 7 nucleotides align to TRBD2. The CDR3 spans 15 residues. The J segment lost 2 bases and the V segment lost 5 bases, leaving 7 bases of the junction unmatched. Germline V gives CDR1 SGHTA, CDR2 FQGNSA. DNA of the CDR3: TGTGCCAGCAGCCCCGGGGGGTGGGACACAGATACGCAGTATTTT. Residues: CASSPGGWDTDTQYF.

This chain uses TRBV4-1 with TRBJ2-1; 8 nucleotides align to TRBD2. Looked up from germline, CDR1 is MGHRA and CDR2 is YSYEKL. The CDR3 length is 15 residues. The trim removed 5 bases at V and 9 bases at J, leaving 12 bases unmatched. CDR3 loop: CASSDPGTRFGEQFF. The CDR3 nucleotides read TGCGCCAGCAGCGACCCCGGGACTAGGTTCGGTGAGCAGTTCTTC.

The chain links TRBV19 to TRBJ1-1; 9 positions match TRBD1. The ends lost 5 bases at V and 12 bases at J; junction bases unmatched: 10. Germline lookup yields CDR1 LNHDA and CDR2 SQIVND (reference sequence). The CDR3 runs to 13 residues. The chain's CDR3 is CASSSPRDRASFF. The CDR3 bases are TGTGCCAGTAGTTCCCCCCGGGACAGGGCTTCTTTCTTT.

This rearrangement joins TRBV12-2 to TRBJ1-1. TRBV12-2 is termed a pseudogene. The CDR3 loop spans 11 amino acids. The CDR3, as DNA: TGTGCAAGTCGCTGCCACCTTGAAGCTTTCTTT. It yields the protein CASRCHLEAFF.

This sequence joins TRBV7-9 and TRBJ2-1; unclear D gene. Germline CDR1 reads SEHNR; CDR2 reads FQNEAQ (reference sequence). The CDR3 runs to 11 residues. The V gene lost 6 bases and the J gene lost 10 bases, with 10 bases spanning the gap. CDR3 DNA sequence: TGTGCCAGCAGTCAGGCCTCCGAGCAGTTCTTC. Encoded protein: CASSQASEQFF.

V gene TRBV11-3 combines with J gene TRBJ1-1; TRBD1 matches at 7 bases. The CDR3 is 14 amino acids. Germline V gene data show CDR1 as SGHNT and CDR2 as YENEEA. V lost 5 bases and J lost 3; bases outside the gene matches: 6. The CDR3 protein is CASSKNRGDTEAFF. The DNA of the CDR3 is TGTGCCAGCAGCAAAAACAGGGGAGACACTGAAGCTTTCTTT.

The rearrangement joins TRBV7-3 to TRBJ2-2; 7 bases line up with TRBD2. CDR1 SGHTA and CDR2 FQGTGA come from the germline V gene. The V gene end was trimmed by 0 bases and the J gene end by 0 bases; junction bases not matched to a gene: 1. This CDR3 has 16 residues. The CDR3 region has the DNA TGTGCCAGCAGCTTAACGGGACTAACGAACACCGGGGAGCTGTTTTTT. Encoded protein: CASSLTGLTNTGELFF.

The CDR3 region is CASKTGSYGYTF. The CDR3 bases are TGTGCCAGCAAGACAGGGTCCTATGGCTACACCTTC. The J gene is TRBJ1-2, the V gene TRBV28, with 7 bases that match TRBD1. Trimming removed 7 bases from V and 4 bases from J; junction bases left unmatched: 3. The germline CDR1 and CDR2 sequences are MDHEN and SYDVKM. The CDR3 contains 12 residues.